This TCR beta chain was profiled in a study of vaccination effects on CD4 cells after COVID-19. The CDR3 has 13 amino acids. CDR1 and CDR2 (germline): SGHTA, FQGNSA. V was shortened by 4 bases and J by 1 base, with 7 bases between the two germline ends. Sequenced by immunoSEQ multiplex PCR; TCRdb stores in-frame clones only, minus some. The sample includes tens of thousands of clones, roughly 74% seen only once; the top ten take more than 13%. Isolating CD4+ T cells followed around nine days of culture. The vaccine given was either BNT162b2 or mRNA-1273, in two doses. This clone was detected only once. Its antigen is as yet unknown.

The sample in question was CD4+ T cells from PBMCs cultured without peptide, obtained after COVID-19 vaccination. The chain employs TRBV7-2 and TRBJ2-5; the D is unclear. The clonotype was recovered from a human donor who received a COVID-19 vaccine. CDR3 residues: CASSYRTQETQYF. CDR3 nucleotides: TGTGCCAGCAGCTATCGGACCCAAGAGACCCAGTACTTC.